Following are 11 T cell receptor beta chains from one sample sequenced in a study of blood T cell repertoires in COVID-19 (dated by TCRdb to 2019 to 2021). Library preparation was by the immunoSEQ multiplex PCR assay. The table was pulled from immuneACCESS by TCRdb, which kept in-frame rearrangements only. Such tables lose some clones; where checked, under half of the loss comes from unresolved V genes, and the rest has no known cause. The table for this sample lists about 28,000 clones; about 85% of them were counted only once. The leading ten clones occupy less than 9.5% of the sample. The specimen was peripheral blood. The origin of the receptors is a human donor in a cohort sampled during active COVID-19.

The chain recombines TRBV7-9 with TRBJ2-3; D remains ambiguous. V gave up 5 bases and J gave up 1 base, with 7 bases separating them. Germline V gives CDR1 SEHNR, CDR2 FQNEAQ (reference sequence). This CDR3 region has 13 residues. The CDR3 is CASSPPGTDTQYF. In DNA form, the CDR3 reads TGTGCCAGCAGCCCCCCTGGCACAGATACGCAGTATTTT.

V is TRBV7-3 and J is TRBJ2-2, with a tentative D call TRBD1 (8 bases). V dropped 5 bases and J dropped 4 bases, with 17 bases sitting between them. This CDR3 region has 16 residues. Germline values: CDR1 SGHTA, CDR2 FQGTGA. In DNA form, the CDR3 reads TGTGCCAGCAGCCATACAGGGGGGGCGAGCACCGGGGAGCTGTTTTTT. Its translation: CASSHTGGASTGELFF.

This clone came up once. The chain employs TRBV7-9 and TRBJ2-3, with 9 positions matching TRBD2. Germline CDR1 SEHNR, CDR2 FQNEAQ (reference sequence). The CDR3 length is 15 residues. The J segment lost 4 bases and the V segment lost 11 bases, leaving 13 bases of the junction unmatched. The CDR3 region has the DNA TGTGCCGCCGCGGTAGCGGGAGCTTTCCCAGATACGCAGTATTTT. This translates into CAAAVAGAFPDTQYF.

The chain couples TRBV7-8 to TRBJ2-1, with 14 positions matching TRBD2. The CDR3 runs 16 residues. The germline V gene encodes CDR1 SGHVS and CDR2 FQNEAQ. V shed 4 bases and J 8 bases; nucleotides not matched to a gene: 7. The CDR3 region has the DNA TGTGCCAGCAGCTCGCGACTAGCGGGAGGGAAAGATGAGCAGTTCTTC. Its translation: CASSSRLAGGKDEQFF.

The chain is built from TRBV2 and TRBJ1-1; D possibly corresponds to TRBD1 (6 bases). The germline gives CDR1 SNHLY, CDR2 FYNNEI. There are 14 residues in the CDR3. V lost 8 bases and J 1 base, leaving 14 bases between the germline ends. CDR3 sequence reads: CASGGAPSNTEAFF. CDR3 DNA sequence: TGTGCCAGCGGGGGGGCTCCCTCGAACACTGAAGCTTTCTTT.

The CDR3 protein is CASSRKFDGTSGSSYNEQFF. The CDR3, as DNA: TGCGCCAGCAGCCGTAAGTTCGATGGGACTAGCGGGAGTTCCTACAATGAGCAGTTCTTC. The chain links TRBV4-1 to TRBJ2-1, with 14 bases identical to TRBD2. Unmatched junction bases numbered 12, after V lost 4 bases and J lost 1 base. Germline values: CDR1 MGHRA, CDR2 YSYEKL. The CDR3 consists of 20 residues.

The V call is TRBV11-2, the J call TRBJ2-2, with D tentatively TRBD1 (5 bases). V was clipped by 5 bases and J by 4 bases, with 20 bases between them. Per germline, CDR1 SGHAT and CDR2 FQNNGV. The CDR3 runs 17 residues. The DNA of the CDR3 is TGTGCCAGCAGCAGACAGATTAGTTGGCAGGGCACCGGGGAGCTGTTTTTT. It specifies CASSRQISWQGTGELFF.

This chain uses TRBV7-9 with TRBJ2-7, with 7 bases aligning to TRBD2. Germline-derived CDR1 and CDR2 are SEHNR and FQNEAQ (reference sequence). The V gene end was trimmed by 1 base and the J gene end by 0 bases; junction bases not matched to a gene: 0. CDR3 length equals 14 residues. In nucleotides, the CDR3 is TGTGCCAGCAGCTTAGGACTAGCCTCCTACGAGCAGTACTTC. Translation: CASSLGLASYEQYF.

V is TRBV5-6 and J is TRBJ2-7, with D possibly matching TRBD2 (6 bases). Germline CDR1 reads SGHDT; CDR2 reads YYEEEE. The V end lost 2 bases, the J end lost 6 bases, and 9 bases lay between the germline ends. This CDR3 has 12 residues. The CDR3: CASSLIGGEQYF. The CDR3 DNA reads TGTGCCAGCAGCTTAATCGGGGGCGAGCAGTACTTC.

This clone has a handful of counts. The V call is TRBV27, the J call TRBJ1-1; tentatively, D is TRBD1 (5 bases). The V gene's germline CDR1 is MNHEY and CDR2 SMNVEV (reference sequence). The CDR3 loop spans 14 amino acids. Trimming left V 5 bases short and J 3 bases short, with 13 bases between. The CDR3 sequence is CASSTREGDTEAFF. Written as DNA, the CDR3 is TGTGCCAGCAGTACCAGGGAAGGAGACACTGAAGCTTTCTTT.

This chain joins TRBV6-5 and TRBJ1-4; D is undetermined. The CDR3 consists of 16 residues. V gave up 0 bases and J gave up 5 bases, with 13 bases separating them. Germline V gene sequence: CDR1 MNHEY, CDR2 SVGAGI. DNA of the CDR3: TGTGCCAGCAGTTACTCGAGGCGGACGGGAAATGAAAAACTGTTTTTT. This translates into CASSYSRRTGNEKLFF.